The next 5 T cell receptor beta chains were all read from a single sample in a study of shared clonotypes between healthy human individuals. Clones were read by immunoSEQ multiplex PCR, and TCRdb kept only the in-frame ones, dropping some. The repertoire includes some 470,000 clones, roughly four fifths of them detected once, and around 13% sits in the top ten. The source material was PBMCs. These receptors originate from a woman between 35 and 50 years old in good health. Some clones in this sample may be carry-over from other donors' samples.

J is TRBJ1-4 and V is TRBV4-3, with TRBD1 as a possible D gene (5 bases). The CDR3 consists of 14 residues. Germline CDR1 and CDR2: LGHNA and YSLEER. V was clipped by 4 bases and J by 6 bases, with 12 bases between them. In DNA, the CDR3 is TGCGCCAGCAGCCGCCCGGGGACGGATGAAAAACTGTTTTTT. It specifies CASSRPGTDEKLFF.

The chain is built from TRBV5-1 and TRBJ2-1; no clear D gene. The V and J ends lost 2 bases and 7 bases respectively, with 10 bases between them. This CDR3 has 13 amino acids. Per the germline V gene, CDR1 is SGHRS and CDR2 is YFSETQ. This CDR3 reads CASSFQPLNEQFF. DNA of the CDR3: TGCGCCAGCAGCTTCCAGCCCTTGAATGAGCAGTTCTTC.

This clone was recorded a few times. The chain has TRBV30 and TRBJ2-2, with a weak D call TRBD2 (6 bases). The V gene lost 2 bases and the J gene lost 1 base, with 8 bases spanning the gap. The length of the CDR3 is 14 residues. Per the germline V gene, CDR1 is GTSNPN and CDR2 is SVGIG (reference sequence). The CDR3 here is CAWSSGVNTGELFF. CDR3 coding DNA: TGTGCCTGGAGTTCGGGAGTGAACACCGGGGAGCTGTTTTTT. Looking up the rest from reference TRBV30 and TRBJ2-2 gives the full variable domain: SQTIHQWPATLVQPVGSPLSLECTVEGTSNPNLYWYRQAAGRGLQLLFYSVGIGQISSEVPQNLSASRPQDRQFILSSKKLLLSDSGFYLCAWSSGVNTGELFFGEGSRLTVL.

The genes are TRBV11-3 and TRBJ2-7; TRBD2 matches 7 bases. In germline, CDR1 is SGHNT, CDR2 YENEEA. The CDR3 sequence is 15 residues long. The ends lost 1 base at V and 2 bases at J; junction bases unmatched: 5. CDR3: CASSLAASGTYEQYF. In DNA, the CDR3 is TGTGCCAGCAGCTTAGCGGCTAGCGGCACCTACGAGCAGTACTTC.

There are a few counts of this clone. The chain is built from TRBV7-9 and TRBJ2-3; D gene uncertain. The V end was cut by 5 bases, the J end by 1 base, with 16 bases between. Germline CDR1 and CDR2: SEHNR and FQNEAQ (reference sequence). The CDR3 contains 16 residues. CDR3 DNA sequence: TGTGCCAGCAGCCCTCGGGTCCTCGCCGGCACAGATACGCAGTATTTT. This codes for CASSPRVLAGTDTQYF.